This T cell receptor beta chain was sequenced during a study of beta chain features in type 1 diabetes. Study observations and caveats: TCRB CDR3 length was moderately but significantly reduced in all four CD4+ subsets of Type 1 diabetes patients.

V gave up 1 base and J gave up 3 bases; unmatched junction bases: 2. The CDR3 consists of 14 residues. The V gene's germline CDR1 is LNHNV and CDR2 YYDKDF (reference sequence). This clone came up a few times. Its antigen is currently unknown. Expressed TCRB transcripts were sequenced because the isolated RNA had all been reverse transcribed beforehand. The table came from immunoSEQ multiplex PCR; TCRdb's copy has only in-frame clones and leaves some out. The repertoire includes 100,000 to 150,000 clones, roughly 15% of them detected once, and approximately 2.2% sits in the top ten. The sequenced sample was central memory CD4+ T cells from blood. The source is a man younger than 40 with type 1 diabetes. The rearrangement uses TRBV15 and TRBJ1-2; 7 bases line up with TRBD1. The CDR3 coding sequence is TGTGCCACCAGCAGAGGACAGGGAGACTATGGCTACACCTTC. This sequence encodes CATSRGQGDYGYTF.